Described below is a single T cell receptor beta chain sequence and its context. Its target is unknown. This entry belongs to a study of shared clonotypes between healthy human individuals. Points from the study as a whole: Non-shared clonotypes were found to have lower generation probabilities than the clonotypes that were shared by all four of the sorted-subset donors.

Generated by immunoSEQ multiplex PCR, the TCRdb table keeps only in-frame clones and is missing some. The sample lists 2 million to 3 million clones; roughly nine tenths were seen once. V was shortened by 0 bases and J by 6 bases, with 11 bases between the two germline ends. Germline CDR1 is MRHNA and CDR2 is SNTAGT. The CDR3 has 15 amino acids. This rearrangement joins TRBV6-4 to TRBJ2-2; D not certain. The sequence was obtained from a man aged 18 to 29 in good health. The sample taken for sequencing was naive CD4+ T cells sorted from blood. The subset was: CD45RA+ positively selected. CDR3 sequence reads: CASSDSRGRAGELFF. The CDR3 nucleotides read TGTGCCAGCAGTGACTCACGCGGACGGGCCGGGGAGCTGTTTTTT.